Each of the 2 T cell receptor beta chains below was sequenced from the same sample in a study of regulatory T cells in long-lasting Graves disease. In building TCR beta libraries, iRepertoire HTBI primers were used together with Arm-PCR of CDR3 regions. TCRdb redid the calling of the multiplex PCR reads with MiXCR, one entry per CDR3 protein. The data show under 700,000 distinct CDR3 sequences, around 15% seen once. Specified time point: newly diagnosed GD, antithyroid drugs for less than 3 months. RNA from PBMCs was the source of the TCR library. The same sample was also used in a study of T cells in Graves' hyperthyroidism and ophthalmopathy.

The sequencing here drew on peripheral blood mononuclear cells (PBMCs), taken at new diagnosis, from a patient treated with antithyroid drugs. These TCRs come from a woman between 40 and 65 years old with Graves disease.

For this clonotype: In this CDR3 the conserved last residue, phenylalanine or tryptophan, is missing, so a read error is likely. The chain links TRBV5-1 to TRBJ1-1, with D possibly being TRBD1 (6 bases). Germline assignment: CDR1 SGHRS and CDR2 YFSETQ. V lost 4 bases and J 4 bases, leaving 17 bases between the germline ends. This CDR3 comprises 15 residues. CDR3 nucleotides: TGCGCCAGCAGCCGTGGTCAGGGGCTGGCCACTGAAGCTTTCTTG. It codes for CASSRGQGLATEAFL.

This clonotype came up many times. The chain recombines TRBV28 with TRBJ1-2, with D possibly matching TRBD1 (5 bases). This CDR3 is built from 11 residues. CDR1 and CDR2 (germline): MDHEN, SYDVKM. V shed 6 bases and J shed 9 bases, with 11 bases lying between them. CDR3: CASSPGFSYTF. DNA for the CDR3: TGTGCCAGCAGCCCAGGGTTTAGCTACACCTTC.